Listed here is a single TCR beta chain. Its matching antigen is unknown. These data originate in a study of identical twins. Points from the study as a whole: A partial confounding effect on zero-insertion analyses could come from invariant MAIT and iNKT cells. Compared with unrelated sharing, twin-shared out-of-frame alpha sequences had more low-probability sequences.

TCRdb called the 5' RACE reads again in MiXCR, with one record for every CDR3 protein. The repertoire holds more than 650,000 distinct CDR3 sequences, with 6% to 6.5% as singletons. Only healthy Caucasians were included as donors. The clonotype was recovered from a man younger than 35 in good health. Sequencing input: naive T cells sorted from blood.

The CDR3 nucleotides are TGTGCCAGCACCCAGACTACTAGCATAGGAGACGAGCAGTACTTC. It yields the protein CASTQTTSIGDEQYF. V is TRBV9 and J is TRBJ2-7; tentative D call: TRBD2 (6 bases). In germline, CDR1 is SGDLS, CDR2 YYNGEE. Trimming removed 6 bases from V and 5 bases from J, with 21 bases in between. This CDR3 has 15 residues.